These T cell receptor beta chains were read from a single sample in a study of shared clonotypes between healthy human individuals. The table came from immunoSEQ multiplex PCR; TCRdb's copy has only in-frame clones and leaves some out. In the table there are hundreds of thousands of clones, 70% to 80% of which are singletons. The specimen was PBMCs. The receptors derive from a woman aged 40 to 50 in good health. Some clones in this sample may be carry-over from other donors' samples. Each CDR3 is given without its conserved first and last residue. D genes are given only for firm matches. Clone size, where shown, is once, few, many, or a class for clones that have expanded.

NA	TRBV5-1	NA	ASSLEGRQQF
NA	TRBV7-3	NA	ASSLGLGGYGYT
NA	TRBV7-2	TRBD2	ASSRSAGGPYEQY
NA	TRBV6-5	NA	ASSYARDSGNTIY
NA	TRBV7-2	TRBD2	ASSPRGDRTSGRRTQY
NA	TRBV29-1	TRBD2	SGIAGGADTQY
NA	TRBV5-4	NA	ASSFWGSEQY
NA	TRBV5-1	TRBD2	ASQREGLYEQY
NA	TRBV27	NA	ASRPTSNQPQH
NA	TRBV4-1	NA	ASSQGRVTFYNEQF
once	TRBV7-3	TRBD2	ASSAWTSGSRNEQF
NA	TRBV11-2	TRBD2	ASRRLAGGRDEQF
once	TRBV18	TRBD1	ASSPRTGPNTGELF
once	TRBV18	NA	ASSAPSGGYNEQF
medium-sized	TRBV30	NA	AWSVGPSFYGYT
NA	TRBV21-1	NA	ASSKWGGAPLYGYT
NA	TRBV2	NA	ASSEWGGRNEKLF
NA	TRBV6-1	NA	ASSEARPSGANVLT
NA	TRBV7-9	TRBD2	ASSLWGGRWDEQF
few	TRBV28	TRBD2	ASSLSGTSSNEQF
few	TRBV11-3	TRBD2	ASSPGTSFLSGELF
NA	TRBV9	TRBD1	ASSVRQGVDGANVLT
NA	TRBV7-3	TRBD2	ASSRLGGDTGELF
NA	TRBV7-9	NA	ASSFGMLNTEAF
NA	TRBV18	TRBD1	ASQRTGGHEQY
NA	TRBV7-7	TRBD1	ASSLDGTGADTQY
NA	TRBV11-2	NA	ASSLRSDYSYNEQF
NA	TRBV7-8	NA	ASSLQAYEQY
NA	TRBV4-1	NA	ASSQINLHGGELF
NA	TRBV19	TRBD2	ASSTGSGSGYEQY
few	TRBV11-3	NA	ASSAGRGTDTQY
NA	TRBV30	NA	AWSPNIYEQY
NA	TRBV6-6	TRBD2	ASSSPGTSGTYEQY
NA	TRBV19	NA	ASSAVSVAGTGELF
NA	TRBV6-1	NA	ASSDLTGPSEQY
NA	TRBV10-3	NA	AISESTGPSGRLITGELF